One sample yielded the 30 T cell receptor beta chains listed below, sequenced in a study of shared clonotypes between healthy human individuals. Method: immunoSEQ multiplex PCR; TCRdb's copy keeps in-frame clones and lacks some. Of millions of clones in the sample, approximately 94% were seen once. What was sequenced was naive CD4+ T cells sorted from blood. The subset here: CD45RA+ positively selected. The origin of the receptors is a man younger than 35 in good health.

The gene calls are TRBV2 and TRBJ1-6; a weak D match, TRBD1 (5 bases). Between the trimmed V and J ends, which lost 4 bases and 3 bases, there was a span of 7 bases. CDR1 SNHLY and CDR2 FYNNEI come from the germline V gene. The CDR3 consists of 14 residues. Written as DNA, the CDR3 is TGTGCCAGCAGTGTCCAGGGCTATAATTCACCCCTCCACTTT. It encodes CASSVQGYNSPLHF. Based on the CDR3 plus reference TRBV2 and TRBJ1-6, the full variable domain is EPEVTQTPSHQVTQMGQEVILRCVPISNHLYFYWYRQILGQKVEFLVSFYNNEISEKSEIFDDQFSVERPDGSNFTLKIRSTKLEDSAMYFCASSVQGYNSPLHFGNGTRLTVT.

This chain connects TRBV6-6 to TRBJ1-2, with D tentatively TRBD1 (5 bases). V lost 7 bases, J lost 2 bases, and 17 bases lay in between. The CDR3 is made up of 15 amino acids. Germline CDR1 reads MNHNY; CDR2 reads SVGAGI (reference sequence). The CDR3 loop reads CASTLGWGTNYGYTF. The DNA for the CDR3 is TGTGCCAGCACCCTGGGATGGGGGACCAACTATGGCTACACCTTC.

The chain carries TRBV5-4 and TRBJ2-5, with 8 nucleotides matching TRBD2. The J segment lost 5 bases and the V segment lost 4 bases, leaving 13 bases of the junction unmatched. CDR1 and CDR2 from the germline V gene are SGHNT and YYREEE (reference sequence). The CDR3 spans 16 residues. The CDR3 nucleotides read TGTGCCAGCAGCCCCGGGGGGGCCAGGGGCGGGGAGACCCAGTACTTC. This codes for CASSPGGARGGETQYF.

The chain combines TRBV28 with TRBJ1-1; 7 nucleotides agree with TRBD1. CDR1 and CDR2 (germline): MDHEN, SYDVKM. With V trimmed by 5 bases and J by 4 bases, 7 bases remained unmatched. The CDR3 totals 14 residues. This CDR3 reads CASSPGQLSTEAFF. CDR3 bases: TGTGCCAGCAGTCCGGGACAGTTGAGCACTGAAGCTTTCTTT.

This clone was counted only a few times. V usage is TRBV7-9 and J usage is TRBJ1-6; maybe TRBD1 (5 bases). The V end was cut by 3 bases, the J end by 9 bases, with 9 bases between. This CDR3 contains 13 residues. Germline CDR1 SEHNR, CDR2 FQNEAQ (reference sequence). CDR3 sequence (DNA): TGTGCCAGCAGCTTCGGGGACCTTTCACCCCTCCACTTT. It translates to CASSFGDLSPLHF.

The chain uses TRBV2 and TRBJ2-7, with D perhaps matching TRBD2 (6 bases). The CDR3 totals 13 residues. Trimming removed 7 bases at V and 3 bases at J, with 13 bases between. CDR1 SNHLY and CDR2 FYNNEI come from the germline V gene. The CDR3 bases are TGTGCCAGCACTATTACGGGGGACTACGAGCAGTACTTC. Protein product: CASTITGDYEQYF.

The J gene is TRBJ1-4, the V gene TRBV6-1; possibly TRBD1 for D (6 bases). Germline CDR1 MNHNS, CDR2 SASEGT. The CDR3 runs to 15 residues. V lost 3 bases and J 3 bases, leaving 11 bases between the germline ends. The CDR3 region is CASSERQVANEKLFF. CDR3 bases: TGTGCCAGCAGTGAGAGACAGGTGGCTAATGAAAAACTGTTTTTT.

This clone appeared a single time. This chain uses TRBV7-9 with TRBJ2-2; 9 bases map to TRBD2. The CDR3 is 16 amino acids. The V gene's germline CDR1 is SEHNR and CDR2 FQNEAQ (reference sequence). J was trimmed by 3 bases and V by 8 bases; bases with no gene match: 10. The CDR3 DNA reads TGTGCCAGCCAATCCTGGGCGGGAGGGGACACCGGGGAGCTGTTTTTT. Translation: CASQSWAGGDTGELFF. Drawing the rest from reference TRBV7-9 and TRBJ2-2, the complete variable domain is DTGVSQNPRHKITKRGQNVTFRCDPISEHNRLYWYRQTLGQGPEFLTYFQNEAQLEKSRLLSDRFSAERPKGSFSTLEIQRTEQGDSAMYLCASQSWAGGDTGELFFGEGSRLTVL.

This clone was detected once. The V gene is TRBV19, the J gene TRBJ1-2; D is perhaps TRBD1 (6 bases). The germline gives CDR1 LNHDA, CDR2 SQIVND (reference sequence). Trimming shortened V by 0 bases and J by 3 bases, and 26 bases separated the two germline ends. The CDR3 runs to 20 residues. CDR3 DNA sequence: TGTGCCAGTAGTATAGATCTCGGACGAAGGACAGAAGGAAGAGACTATGGCTACACCTTC. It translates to CASSIDLGRRTEGRDYGYTF.

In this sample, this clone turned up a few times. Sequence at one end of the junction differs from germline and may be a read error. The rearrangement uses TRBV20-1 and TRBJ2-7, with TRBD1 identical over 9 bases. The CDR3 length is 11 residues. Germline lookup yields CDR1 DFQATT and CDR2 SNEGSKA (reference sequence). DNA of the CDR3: TGCAGTGCTAGAGGACAGGGGGGTACTGGCTTC. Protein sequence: CSARGQGGTGF.

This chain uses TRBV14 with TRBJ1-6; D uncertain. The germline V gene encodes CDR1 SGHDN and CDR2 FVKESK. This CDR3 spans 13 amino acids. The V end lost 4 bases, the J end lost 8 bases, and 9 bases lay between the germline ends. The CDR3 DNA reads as TGTGCCAGCAGCCCCGTGCCAGATTCACCCCTCCACTTT. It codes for CASSPVPDSPLHF.

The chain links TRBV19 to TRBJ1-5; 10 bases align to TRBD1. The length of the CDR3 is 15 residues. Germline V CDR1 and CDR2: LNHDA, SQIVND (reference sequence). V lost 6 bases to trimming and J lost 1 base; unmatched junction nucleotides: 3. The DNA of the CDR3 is TGTGCCAGTAGCTGGACAGGGGGGAGCAATCAGCCCCAGCATTTT. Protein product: CASSWTGGSNQPQHF. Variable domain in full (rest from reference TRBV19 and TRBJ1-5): DGGITQSPKYLFRKEGQNVTLSCEQNLNHDAMYWYRQDPGQGLRLIYYSQIVNDFQKGDIAEGYSVSREKKESFPLTVTSAQKNPTAFYLCASSWTGGSNQPQHFGDGTRLSIL.

CDR3: CASSEVGETEAFF. The CDR3 DNA reads as TGTGCCAGCAGTGAAGTTGGGGAGACTGAAGCTTTCTTT. The chain has TRBV6-1 and TRBJ1-1; no reliable D call. V lost 1 base, J lost 5 bases, and 8 bases lay in between. Germline V CDR1 and CDR2: MNHNS, SASEGT. CDR3 size: 13 residues.

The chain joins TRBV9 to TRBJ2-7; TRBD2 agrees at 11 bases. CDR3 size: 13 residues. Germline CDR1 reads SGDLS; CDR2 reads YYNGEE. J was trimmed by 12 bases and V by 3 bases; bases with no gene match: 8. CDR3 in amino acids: CASSATSGSGLYF. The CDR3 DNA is TGTGCCAGCAGCGCCACTAGCGGGAGTGGTTTGTACTTC.

The CDR3 is CASSLSREAEAFF. The CDR3 DNA reads as TGTGCCAGCAGTTTATCCAGGGAGGCTGAAGCTTTCTTT. The chain carries TRBV27 and TRBJ1-1, with TRBD1 as a possible D gene (5 bases). V lost 0 bases to trimming and J lost 6 bases, with 8 bases between them. The CDR3 extends over 13 amino acids. Looked up from germline, CDR1 is MNHEY and CDR2 is SMNVEV (reference sequence).

The chain's CDR3 is CASSEGDSIHIQYF. The CDR3, as DNA: TGTGCCAGCAGTGAAGGGGACAGTATACACATTCAGTACTTC. The gene calls are TRBV2 and TRBJ2-4; 7 bases agree with TRBD1. The CDR3 consists of 14 residues. Germline lookup yields CDR1 SNHLY and CDR2 FYNNEI. V dropped 1 base and J dropped 8; count of bases not matched to a gene: 5.

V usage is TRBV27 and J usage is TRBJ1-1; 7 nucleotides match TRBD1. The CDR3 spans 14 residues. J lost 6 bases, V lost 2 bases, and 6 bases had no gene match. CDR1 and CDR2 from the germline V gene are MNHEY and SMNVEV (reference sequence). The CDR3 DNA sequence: TGTGCCAGCAGTTTAAGCAGGGGGAGGGCTGAAGCTTTCTTT. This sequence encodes CASSLSRGRAEAFF.

DNA of the CDR3: TGTGCCAGCAGCTTTTACTTCAGGGACGAGCAGTACTTC. Encoded protein: CASSFYFRDEQYF. V gene TRBV7-2 combines with J gene TRBJ2-7; TRBD1 is a possible D gene (5 bases). The CDR3 loop spans 13 amino acids. From germline, CDR1 is SGHTA and CDR2 FQGNSA. V was shortened by 3 bases and J by 5 bases, with 11 bases between the two germline ends.

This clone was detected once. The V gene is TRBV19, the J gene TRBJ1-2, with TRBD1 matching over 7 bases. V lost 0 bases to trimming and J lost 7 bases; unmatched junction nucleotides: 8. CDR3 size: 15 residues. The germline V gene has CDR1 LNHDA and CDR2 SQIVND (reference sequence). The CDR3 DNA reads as TGTGCCAGTAGTATAGAGAGGGGGCGATTTGGTGGCTACACCTTC. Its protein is CASSIERGRFGGYTF. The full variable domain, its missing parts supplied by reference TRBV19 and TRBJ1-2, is DGGITQSPKYLFRKEGQNVTLSCEQNLNHDAMYWYRQDPGQGLRLIYYSQIVNDFQKGDIAEGYSVSREKKESFPLTVTSAQKNPTAFYLCASSIERGRFGGYTFGSGTRLTVV.

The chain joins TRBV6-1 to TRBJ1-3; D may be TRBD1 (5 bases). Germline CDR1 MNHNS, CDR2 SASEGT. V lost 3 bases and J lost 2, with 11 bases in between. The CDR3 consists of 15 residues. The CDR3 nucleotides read TGTGCCAGCAGTGAGACAGCGTGGGCTGGAAACACCATATATTTT. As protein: CASSETAWAGNTIYF.

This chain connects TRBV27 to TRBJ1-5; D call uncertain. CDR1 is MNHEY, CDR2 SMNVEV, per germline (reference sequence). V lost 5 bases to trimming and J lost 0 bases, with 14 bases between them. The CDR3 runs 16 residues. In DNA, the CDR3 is TGTGCCAGCAGTCCCCGGGCGGAGTATAGCAATCAGCCCCAGCATTTT. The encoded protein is CASSPRAEYSNQPQHF.

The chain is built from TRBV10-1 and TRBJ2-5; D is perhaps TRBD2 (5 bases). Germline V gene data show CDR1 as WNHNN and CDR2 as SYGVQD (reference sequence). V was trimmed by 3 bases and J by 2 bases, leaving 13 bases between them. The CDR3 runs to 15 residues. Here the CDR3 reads CASSDSREPQETQYF. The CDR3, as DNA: TGCGCCAGCAGTGATTCCCGGGAACCTCAAGAGACCCAGTACTTC.

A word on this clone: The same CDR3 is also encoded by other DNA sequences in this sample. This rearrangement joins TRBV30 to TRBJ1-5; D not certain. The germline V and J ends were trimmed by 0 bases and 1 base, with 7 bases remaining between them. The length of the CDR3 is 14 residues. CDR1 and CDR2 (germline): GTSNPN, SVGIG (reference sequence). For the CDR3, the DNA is TGTGCCTGGAGTGTAAGCGGCAGCAATCAGCCCCAGCATTTT. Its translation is CAWSVSGSNQPQHF.

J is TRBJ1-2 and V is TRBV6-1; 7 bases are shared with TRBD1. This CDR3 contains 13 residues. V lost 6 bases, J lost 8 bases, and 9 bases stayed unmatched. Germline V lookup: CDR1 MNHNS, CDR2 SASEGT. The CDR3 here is CASRETGIGGYTF. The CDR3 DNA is TGTGCCAGCAGGGAGACAGGGATTGGGGGCTACACCTTC.

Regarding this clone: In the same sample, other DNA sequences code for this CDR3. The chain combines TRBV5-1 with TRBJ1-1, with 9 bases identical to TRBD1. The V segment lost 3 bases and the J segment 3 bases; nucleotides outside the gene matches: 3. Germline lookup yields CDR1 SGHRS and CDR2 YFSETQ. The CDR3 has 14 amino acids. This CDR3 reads CASSSGQGYTEAFF. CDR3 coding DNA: TGCGCCAGCAGCTCCGGACAGGGGTACACTGAAGCTTTCTTT.

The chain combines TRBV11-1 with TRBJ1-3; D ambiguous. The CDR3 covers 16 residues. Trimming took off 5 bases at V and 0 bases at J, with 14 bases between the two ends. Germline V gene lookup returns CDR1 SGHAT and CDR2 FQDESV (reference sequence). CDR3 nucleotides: TGTGCCAGCAGCCAAGGGCAGCTCAGCTCTGGAAACACCATATATTTT. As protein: CASSQGQLSSGNTIYF.

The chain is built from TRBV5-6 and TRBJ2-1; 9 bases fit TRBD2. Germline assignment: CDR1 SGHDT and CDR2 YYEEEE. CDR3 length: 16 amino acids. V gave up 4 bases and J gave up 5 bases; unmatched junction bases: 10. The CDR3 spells CASSPDAGGPHNEQFF. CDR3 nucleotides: TGTGCCAGCAGCCCTGACGCGGGGGGGCCGCACAATGAGCAGTTCTTC.

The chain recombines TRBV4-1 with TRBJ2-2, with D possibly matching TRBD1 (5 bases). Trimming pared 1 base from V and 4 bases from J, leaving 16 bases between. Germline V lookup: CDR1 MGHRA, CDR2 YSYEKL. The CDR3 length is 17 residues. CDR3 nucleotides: TGCGCCAGCAGCCAAGGGTTTGCAGGGTGGGGCACCGGGGAGCTGTTTTTT. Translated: CASSQGFAGWGTGELFF.

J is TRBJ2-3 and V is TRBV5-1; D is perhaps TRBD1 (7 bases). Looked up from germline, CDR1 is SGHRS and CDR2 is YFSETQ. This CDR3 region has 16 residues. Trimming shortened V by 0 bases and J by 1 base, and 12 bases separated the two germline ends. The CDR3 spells CASSLGAGTGTDTQYF. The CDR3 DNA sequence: TGCGCCAGCAGCTTGGGGGCGGGGACAGGCACAGATACGCAGTATTTT.

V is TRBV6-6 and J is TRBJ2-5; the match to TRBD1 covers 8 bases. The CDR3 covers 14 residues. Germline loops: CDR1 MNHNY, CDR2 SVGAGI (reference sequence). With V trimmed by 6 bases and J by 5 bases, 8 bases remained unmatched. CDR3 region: CASSPSGGRETQYF. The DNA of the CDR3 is TGTGCCAGCAGCCCCTCAGGGGGCAGGGAGACCCAGTACTTC.